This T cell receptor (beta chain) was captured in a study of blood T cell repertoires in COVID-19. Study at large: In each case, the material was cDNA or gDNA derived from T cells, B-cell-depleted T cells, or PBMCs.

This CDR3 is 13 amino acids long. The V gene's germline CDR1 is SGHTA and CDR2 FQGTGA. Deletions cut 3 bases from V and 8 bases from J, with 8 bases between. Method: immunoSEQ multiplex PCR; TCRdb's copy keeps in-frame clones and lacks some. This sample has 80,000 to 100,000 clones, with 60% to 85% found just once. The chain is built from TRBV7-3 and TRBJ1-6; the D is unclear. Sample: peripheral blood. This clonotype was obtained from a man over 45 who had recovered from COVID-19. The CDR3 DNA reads TGTGCCAGCAGCTTGATTGCAGATTCACCCCTCCACTTT. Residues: CASSLIADSPLHF.